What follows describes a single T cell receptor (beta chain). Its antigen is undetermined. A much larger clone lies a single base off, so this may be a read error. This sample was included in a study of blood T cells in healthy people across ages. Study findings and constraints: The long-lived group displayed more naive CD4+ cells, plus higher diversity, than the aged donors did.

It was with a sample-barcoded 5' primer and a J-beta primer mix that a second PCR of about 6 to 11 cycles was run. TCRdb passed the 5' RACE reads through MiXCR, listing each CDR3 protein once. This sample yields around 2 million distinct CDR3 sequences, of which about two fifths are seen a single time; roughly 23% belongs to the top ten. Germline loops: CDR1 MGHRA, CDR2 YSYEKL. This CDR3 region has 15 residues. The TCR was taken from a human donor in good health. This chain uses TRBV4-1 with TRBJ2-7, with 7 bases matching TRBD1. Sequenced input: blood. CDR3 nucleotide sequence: TGCGCCGGCAGCCAGAGACAGGGTGGGTCCTACGAGCAGTACTTC. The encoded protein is CAGSQRQGGSYEQYF.